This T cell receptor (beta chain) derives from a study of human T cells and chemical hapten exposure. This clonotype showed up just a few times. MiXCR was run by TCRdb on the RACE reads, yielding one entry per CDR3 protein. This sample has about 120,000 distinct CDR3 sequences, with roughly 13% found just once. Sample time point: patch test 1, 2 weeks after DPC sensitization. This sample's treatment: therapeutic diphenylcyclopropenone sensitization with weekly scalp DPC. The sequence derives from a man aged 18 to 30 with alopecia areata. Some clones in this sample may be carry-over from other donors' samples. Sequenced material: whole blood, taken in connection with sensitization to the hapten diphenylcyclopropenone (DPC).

In DNA form, the CDR3 reads TGTGCCAGCAGCCCTAGGGAGGCCCTGCAAGAGACCCAGTACTTC. This gives the protein CASSPREALQETQYF. This chain uses TRBV7-9 with TRBJ2-5; D perhaps matches TRBD2 (6 bases). Germline loops: CDR1 SEHNR, CDR2 FQNEAQ (reference sequence). V shed 5 bases and J shed 2 bases, with 15 bases lying between them. This CDR3 contains 15 residues.